This T cell receptor (beta chain) was captured by sequencing in a study of T cells in Graves' hyperthyroidism and ophthalmopathy. Hyperthyroidism of Graves' type that showed no ophthalmopathy progression within 18 months was stable. PBMCs were derived from around 10 ml fresh peripheral blood. Amplification yielded TCR beta CDR3 regions, with RNA transcripts as the source. When the TCR CDR3 underwent first-round RT-PCR, the HTBI primer set was used. TCRdb redid the calling of the multiplex PCR reads with MiXCR, one entry per CDR3 protein. The table records about 620,000 distinct CDR3 sequences, about 17% of them present only once. V lost 3 bases and J lost 8, with 8 bases in between. Germline V CDR1 and CDR2: KGHSH, LQKENI. The CDR3 has 12 amino acids.

This receptor was taken from a woman in her twenties or thirties with Graves' hyperthyroidism. Sequencing was done on a sample of blood. The chain has TRBV18 and TRBJ2-1, with unresolved D. This chain's CDR3 is CASSPDGYEQFF. Here the CDR3 DNA reads TGTGCCAGCTCACCTGATGGCTATGAGCAGTTCTTC.